These 25 T cell receptor beta chains were all obtained from the same sample, sequenced in a study of T-cell memory formation after mild COVID-19 listed by TCRdb under 2021. The receptor library was made with 5' RACE. Reads for this sample came from an Illumina NovaSeq 6000. Using fastp at Q25 and MiXCR, TCRdb reprocessed the public reads and kept productive beta chains. Each entry is one CDR3 protein sequence, shown with its most common DNA and genes. A total of tens of thousands of distinct CDR3 sequences appear in this sample, 12% of them only once. Of the sample, about 22% is held by the ten largest clones. The sequencing sample was made of PBMCs or a T cell subset sorted from them (not recorded which). These receptor sequences come from a young man who had mild COVID-19 (a few samples of this study predate the infection). The sample titles of this study are shuffled in the database, so cell type and time point are left out; the donor was told from shared clones.

The chain is built from TRBV11-2 and TRBJ1-1; maybe TRBD1 (5 bases). Germline CDR1 and CDR2: SGHAT and FQNNGV. This CDR3 has 14 amino acids. Trimming cost V 3 bases and J 4 bases, with 12 bases left between them. CDR3 amino acids: CASSFGGGGTEAFF. CDR3 coding DNA: TGTGCCAGCAGCTTCGGTGGGGGGGGCACTGAAGCTTTCTTT.

V gene TRBV7-2 combines with J gene TRBJ2-5, with D hard to call. Germline V CDR1 and CDR2: SGHTA, FQGNSA. The CDR3 length is 15 residues. The V end was cut by 1 base, the J end by 3 bases, with 12 bases between. In DNA form, the CDR3 reads TGTGCCAGCAGCTTAGGGCTGTACAAGGAAGAGACCCAGTACTTC. Translating gives CASSLGLYKEETQYF.

This clonotype was found a few times. The V call is TRBV7-2, the J call TRBJ1-3; D not certain. Trimming shortened V by 6 bases and J by 0 bases, and 9 bases separated the two germline ends. Germline lookup yields CDR1 SGHTA and CDR2 FQGNSA. CDR3 size: 14 residues. CDR3 amino acids: CASSGRLSGNTIYF. The CDR3 DNA reads as TGTGCCAGCAGTGGGAGGCTCTCTGGAAACACCATATATTTT.

The J gene is TRBJ2-3, the V gene TRBV5-5; weak D call: TRBD1 (5 bases). Per the germline V gene, CDR1 is SGHKS and CDR2 is YYEKEE (reference sequence). There are 16 residues in the CDR3. V lost 1 base and J 2 bases, leaving 14 bases between the germline ends. The CDR3 nucleotides read TGTGCCAGCAGCTTGCAGGCAGGGATAGTCACAGATACGCAGTATTTT. This sequence encodes CASSLQAGIVTDTQYF. The full variable domain, with the rest looked up from reference TRBV5-5 and TRBJ2-3, is DAGVTQSPTHLIKTRGQQVTLRCSPISGHKSVSWYQQVLGQGPQFIFQYYEKEERGRGNFPDRFSARQFPNYSSELNVNALLLGDSALYLCASSLQAGIVTDTQYFGPGTRLTVL.

In its sample, this clonotype was seen many times. The chain has TRBV2 and TRBJ2-1; D gene ambiguous. With 8 bases removed from V and 3 bases from J, the gap between germline ends came to 5 bases. CDR3 length: 11 residues. Germline values: CDR1 SNHLY, CDR2 FYNNEI. The CDR3 DNA reads TGTGCCAGCGACAACTACAATGAGCAGTTCTTC. Translated, it gives CASDNYNEQFF.

This clonotype was detected a few times. The CDR3, as DNA: TGTGCCAGCAGCCGAGAGACGTACCAAGAGACCCAGTACTTC. Its protein product is CASSRETYQETQYF. The chain joins TRBV7-2 to TRBJ2-5; D remains unclear. Trimming stripped 5 bases from V and 0 bases from J, with 10 bases between. This CDR3 has 14 residues. Germline CDR1 reads SGHTA; CDR2 reads FQGNSA.

The V call is TRBV9, the J call TRBJ2-1; D is unclear. There are 13 residues in the CDR3. Germline V gene data show CDR1 as SGDLS and CDR2 as YYNGEE. Trimming left V 3 bases short and J 12 bases short, with 16 bases between. CDR3 sequence: CASSADAPMMQFF. Here the CDR3 DNA reads TGTGCCAGCAGCGCCGATGCCCCAATGATGCAGTTCTTC.

The chain joins TRBV11-2 to TRBJ2-7; D may be TRBD1 (7 bases). Germline-derived CDR1 and CDR2 are SGHAT and FQNNGV. Trimming took off 5 bases at V and 4 bases at J, with 15 bases between the two ends. The CDR3 is 14 residues long. The CDR3, as DNA: TGTGCCAGCAGCCCCCGGAGGGGGCCATACGAGCAGTACGTC. Translated: CASSPRRGPYEQYV.

This chain links TRBV5-5 with TRBJ1-1; 8 nucleotides align to TRBD1. Germline V gene lookup returns CDR1 SGHKS and CDR2 YYEKEE (reference sequence). Losses at the gene ends were 4 bases for V and 0 bases for J; bases not matched to a gene: 14. This CDR3 is built from 18 residues. In DNA, the CDR3 is TGTGCCAGCAGCCCTGGGACAGGAGGATTGTTATTGAACACTGAAGCTTTCTTT. It encodes CASSPGTGGLLLNTEAFF.

This sequence joins TRBV7-2 and TRBJ2-3; D gene uncertain. The germline V and J ends were trimmed by 2 bases and 6 bases, with 6 bases remaining between them. Germline V CDR1 and CDR2: SGHTA, FQGNSA. The length of the CDR3 is 12 residues. CDR3 sequence: CASSLNADTQYF. The CDR3 region has the DNA TGTGCCAGCAGCTTAAACGCGGATACGCAGTATTTT. Together with reference TRBV7-2 and TRBJ2-3, the CDR3 gives the full variable domain: GAGVSQSPSNKVTEKGKDVELRCDPISGHTALYWYRQSLGQGLEFLIYFQGNSAPDKSGLPSDRFSAERTGGSVSTLTIQRTQQEDSAVYLCASSLNADTQYFGPGTRLTVL.

This chain connects TRBV9 to TRBJ2-7, with 8 bases identical to TRBD1. This CDR3 comprises 12 residues. The V gene's germline CDR1 is SGDLS and CDR2 YYNGEE. Germline trimming cut 5 bases from V and 6 bases from J; bases unmatched to any gene: 4. The CDR3 loop is CASSPGQGEQYF. The CDR3 DNA follows: TGTGCCAGCAGTCCAGGACAGGGCGAGCAGTACTTC.

The chain couples TRBV11-2 to TRBJ2-7; no reliable D call. Germline loops: CDR1 SGHAT, CDR2 FQNNGV. With 2 bases removed from V and 6 bases from J, the gap between germline ends came to 5 bases. The CDR3 consists of 11 residues. CDR3 DNA: TGTGCCAGCAGCTTATGGGGCGAGCAGTACTTC. Protein product: CASSLWGEQYF. The full variable domain, its missing parts supplied by reference TRBV11-2 and TRBJ2-7, is EAGVAQSPRYKIIEKRQSVAFWCNPISGHATLYWYQQILGQGPKLLIQFQNNGVVDDSQLPKDRFSAERLKGVDSTLKIQPAKLEDSAVYLCASSLWGEQYFGPGTRLTVT.

This clonotype is medium-sized. The chain uses TRBV6-5 and TRBJ2-5; 7 nucleotides align to TRBD2. CDR3 size: 14 residues. The trim removed 5 bases at V and 1 base at J, leaving 4 bases unmatched. Looked up from germline, CDR1 is MNHEY and CDR2 is SVGAGI. In DNA form, the CDR3 reads TGTGCCAGCAGTCAGTCTAGCGGCCAAGAGACCCAGTACTTC. Protein sequence: CASSQSSGQETQYF.

This chain connects TRBV27 to TRBJ2-2; the D call may be TRBD1 or TRBD2 (6 bases each). The V gene lost 8 bases and the J gene lost 5 bases, with 30 bases spanning the gap. Germline assignment: CDR1 MNHEY and CDR2 SMNVEV (reference sequence). The CDR3 sequence is 19 residues long. The CDR3 loop reads CASVVGGSGGKRRTGELFF. The DNA of the CDR3 is TGTGCCAGCGTCGTTGGGGGGTCCGGGGGCAAAAGGAGGACCGGGGAGCTGTTTTTT.

This chain uses TRBV5-1 with TRBJ2-2; no reliable D call. This CDR3 has 14 amino acids. Per the germline V gene, CDR1 is SGHRS and CDR2 is YFSETQ. Trimming cost V 3 bases and J 3 bases, with 9 bases left between them. The CDR3 DNA follows: TGCGCCAGCAGCTGGCATAGGGACACCGGGGAGCTGTTTTTT. The encoded protein is CASSWHRDTGELFF.

This clonotype has a count of ten or more. This chain links TRBV7-3 with TRBJ2-1; no definite D call. V lost 1 base, J lost 3 bases, and 1 base lay in between. Germline V gene sequence: CDR1 SGHTA, CDR2 FQGTGA. The length of the CDR3 is 12 residues. This CDR3 reads CASSLNYNEQFF. Here the CDR3 DNA reads TGTGCCAGCAGCTTAAACTACAATGAGCAGTTCTTC. The full variable domain, in which reference TRBV7-3 and TRBJ2-1 provide the parts outside the CDR3, is GAGVSQTPSNKVTEKGKYVELRCDPISGHTALYWYRQSLGQGPEFLIYFQGTGAADDSGLPNDRFFAVRPEGSVSTLKIQRTERGDSAVYLCASSLNYNEQFFGPGTRLTVL.

A few counts support this clonotype. The V and J genes are TRBV2 and TRBJ1-3, with TRBD1 as a possible D gene (6 bases). Germline-derived CDR1 and CDR2 are SNHLY and FYNNEI. CDR3 length equals 13 residues. V lost 7 bases and J lost 3, with 10 bases in between. The CDR3 DNA reads as TGTGCCAGCAAGGGGGTTTATGGAAACACCATATATTTT. It translates to CASKGVYGNTIYF.

This chain uses TRBV11-2 with TRBJ2-7, with 9 positions matching TRBD2. V lost 5 bases to trimming and J lost 3 bases; unmatched junction nucleotides: 8. The CDR3 covers 15 residues. From germline, CDR1 is SGHAT and CDR2 FQNNGV. CDR3 bases: TGTGCCAGCAGCCGGGGGAGCGGGGGGTTCTACGAGCAGTACGTC. It yields the protein CASSRGSGGFYEQYV.

This clonotype was recorded many times. The V and J genes are TRBV6-5 and TRBJ2-3; D might be TRBD2 (6 bases). The length of the CDR3 is 17 residues. V lost 4 bases and J lost 5, with 22 bases in between. The germline V gene encodes CDR1 MNHEY and CDR2 SVGAGI. The CDR3 here is CASSSRDSLGRIDTQYF. For the CDR3, the DNA is TGTGCCAGCAGTTCCCGGGACTCACTTGGAAGGATAGATACGCAGTATTTT.

The sample holds a few counts of this clonotype. The genes are TRBV20-1 and TRBJ2-5, with 13 nucleotides matching TRBD2. CDR1 and CDR2 (germline): DFQATT, SNEGSKA (reference sequence). The CDR3 covers 14 residues. V gave up 6 bases and J gave up 4 bases; unmatched junction bases: 5. The CDR3 spells CSALAGGPGETQYF. CDR3 nucleotides: TGCAGTGCACTAGCGGGGGGGCCCGGAGAGACCCAGTACTTC.

This clonotype appeared a few times. The rearrangement uses TRBV5-4 and TRBJ2-7; D is unclear. Germline V gives CDR1 SGHNT, CDR2 YYREEE (reference sequence). This CDR3 comprises 13 residues. V lost 4 bases, J lost 3 bases, and 11 bases lay in between. The CDR3 sequence: CASSLGPYYEQYV. DNA for the CDR3: TGTGCCAGCAGCCTCGGGCCCTACTACGAGCAGTACGTC.

The chain combines TRBV18 with TRBJ2-4; 10 nucleotides match TRBD2. After removal of 3 bases from V and 0 bases from J, the junction contained 5 bases not matched to a gene. Germline CDR1 KGHSH, CDR2 LQKENI. The CDR3 covers 17 residues. The CDR3 coding sequence is TGTGCCAGCTCACCCACTAGCGGGGCTCTAGCCAAAAACATTCAGTACTTC. The encoded protein is CASSPTSGALAKNIQYF.

The rearrangement links TRBV7-2 to TRBJ1-2; 7 bases align to TRBD1. Germline CDR1 and CDR2: SGHTA and FQGNSA. Trimming at V came to 5 bases and at J to 6 bases, leaving 6 bases not matched to a gene. The CDR3 runs 13 residues. CDR3: CASSQATGNGYTF. The CDR3 nucleotides are TGTGCCAGCAGCCAAGCGACAGGGAATGGCTACACCTTC.

This clonotype appeared a few times. The chain recombines TRBV9 with TRBJ1-3; D remains ambiguous. CDR1 and CDR2 (germline): SGDLS, YYNGEE. The V end lost 0 bases, the J end lost 0 bases, and 7 bases lay between the germline ends. CDR3 length equals 15 residues. The CDR3 DNA is TGTGCCAGCAGCGTAGATACCGTCTCTGGAAACACCATATATTTT. Translated: CASSVDTVSGNTIYF.

The table lists this clonotype with many counts. The chain uses TRBV5-1 and TRBJ2-3; TRBD2 might be the D (6 bases). V dropped 0 bases and J dropped 1 base, with 12 bases sitting between them. Germline CDR1 SGHRS, CDR2 YFSETQ. The CDR3 is 16 amino acids. This chain's CDR3 is CASSLALGGGTDTQYF. Written as DNA, the CDR3 is TGCGCCAGCAGCTTGGCCCTGGGCGGGGGCACAGATACGCAGTATTTT.